The 19 T cell receptor beta chains below come from one sample, sequenced in a study of graft-versus-host responses after intestinal transplantation. These receptors are not linked to any known antigen. This table comes from immunoSEQ multiplex PCR, and its TCRdb copy is limited to in-frame clones, with some not included. The repertoire consists of some 100,000 clones, with 85% to 95% occurring once and the leading ten covering around 1.1%. Sequenced here: unstimulated CD8+ T cells sorted from spleen or lymph node cells, sampled before transplant. These receptors all come from a human donor who was the organ donor for an intestinal transplant.

The rearrangement joins TRBV14 to TRBJ2-7; D remains ambiguous. This CDR3 has 13 amino acids. The V end was cut by 1 base, the J end by 2 bases, with 6 bases between. CDR1 and CDR2 from the germline V gene are SGHDN and FVKESK. CDR3 sequence reads: CASSQVSPYEQYF. CDR3 nucleotide sequence: TGTGCCAGCAGCCAAGTTAGCCCCTACGAGCAGTACTTC.

The chain carries TRBV7-9 and TRBJ2-4, with 7 bases identical to TRBD1. The junction had 2 bases not matched to a gene; V was cut back by 5 bases and J by 1 base. Germline V gene data show CDR1 as SEHNR and CDR2 as FQNEAQ (reference sequence). This CDR3 comprises 14 residues. The CDR3 reads CASSPDRAKNIQYF. CDR3 DNA sequence: TGTGCCAGCAGCCCGGACAGGGCCAAAAACATTCAGTACTTC.

The chain employs TRBV28 and TRBJ1-1; D is perhaps TRBD1 (5 bases). CDR1 MDHEN and CDR2 SYDVKM come from the germline V gene. The CDR3 is 17 residues long. V lost 3 bases and J lost 1, with 18 bases in between. The CDR3 protein is CASSFPIKQATNTEAFF. CDR3 nucleotide sequence: TGTGCCAGCAGTTTCCCCATCAAACAGGCAACGAACACTGAAGCTTTCTTT. Full variable domain (rest looked up from reference TRBV28 and TRBJ1-1): DVKVTQSSRYLVKRTGEKVFLECVQDMDHENMFWYRQDPGLGLRLIYFSYDVKMKEKGDIPEGYSVSREKKERFSLILESASTNQTSMYLCASSFPIKQATNTEAFFGQGTRLTVV.

This chain joins TRBV11-2 and TRBJ1-2; D may be TRBD1 (5 bases). V was shortened by 4 bases and J by 8 bases, with 20 bases between the two germline ends. This CDR3 region has 15 residues. Per germline, CDR1 SGHAT and CDR2 FQNNGV. The CDR3 sequence is CASSSPLWGGGGYTF. Written as DNA, the CDR3 is TGTGCCAGCAGCTCTCCGCTCTGGGGCGGGGGAGGCTACACCTTC.

The CDR3 loop reads CASSPGLAGAAEQFF. CDR3 sequence (DNA): TGTGCCAGTAGTCCAGGACTAGCGGGAGCGGCTGAGCAGTTCTTC. The genes are TRBV19 and TRBJ2-1, with TRBD2 matching 13 bases. The junction had 7 bases not matched to a gene; V was cut back by 5 bases and J by 9 bases. The CDR3 totals 15 residues. Germline CDR1 reads LNHDA; CDR2 reads SQIVND (reference sequence). Using reference TRBV19 and TRBJ2-1 for the parts outside the CDR3, the full variable domain is DGGITQSPKYLFRKEGQNVTLSCEQNLNHDAMYWYRQDPGQGLRLIYYSQIVNDFQKGDIAEGYSVSREKKESFPLTVTSAQKNPTAFYLCASSPGLAGAAEQFFGPGTRLTVL.

This clone came up once. V and J are TRBV21-1 and TRBJ1-2. TRBV21-1 is an annotated pseudogene. The CDR3 sequence is 18 residues long. The CDR3 bases are TGTGCCAGCAGCACCTCCCTTCAATACCTGAGGGCGAACTATGGCTACACCTTC. Translation gives CASSTSLQYLRANYGYTF.

A single count supports this clone. J is TRBJ2-2 and V is TRBV5-1, with D possibly being TRBD1 (7 bases). Looked up from germline, CDR1 is SGHRS and CDR2 is YFSETQ. CDR3 length: 15 residues. The V end lost 0 bases, the J end lost 4 bases, and 10 bases lay between the germline ends. The DNA for the CDR3 is TGCGCCAGCAGCTTGGGACAGGGAGGCACCGGGGAGCTGTTTTTT. Its protein product is CASSLGQGGTGELFF.

The chain couples TRBV18 to TRBJ2-1, with 8 bases aligning to TRBD1. The CDR3 sequence is 15 residues long. Per germline, CDR1 KGHSH and CDR2 LQKENI. V shed 1 base and J 5 bases; nucleotides not matched to a gene: 4. CDR3 sequence: CASSPLRTGHNEQFF. The CDR3 DNA reads TGTGCCAGCTCACCACTACGGACAGGGCACAATGAGCAGTTCTTC.

The chain employs TRBV15 and TRBJ1-1; 7 bases map to TRBD1. Germline V gene data show CDR1 as LNHNV and CDR2 as YYDKDF (reference sequence). The CDR3 sequence is 17 residues long. With 2 bases clipped from V and 5 bases from J, the junction kept 14 bases outside the gene matches. The CDR3 spells CATSRPLRQGKETEAFF. Here the CDR3 DNA reads TGTGCCACCAGCAGACCCCTGAGACAGGGAAAAGAAACTGAAGCTTTCTTT.

Note on this clone: A read error may account for a junction end that differs from germline. The CDR3 here is CLVRTQYF. The DNA for the CDR3 is TGCCTTGTGCGGACCCAGTACTTC. The chain combines TRBV5-3 with TRBJ2-5; unclear D gene. TRBV5-3 is an ORF; its function is uncertain. The CDR3 sequence is 8 residues long.

The chain uses TRBV9 and TRBJ2-5; 8 bases line up with TRBD2. CDR1 is SGDLS, CDR2 YYNGEE, per germline. Trimming at V came to 0 bases and at J to 10 bases, leaving 14 bases not matched to a gene. The CDR3 extends over 16 amino acids. Here the CDR3 DNA reads TGTGCCAGCAGCGTAGTCAGCGGGAGTCCACCTAGAGACCAGTACTTC. Encoded protein: CASSVVSGSPPRDQYF.

For this clone: An end of the junction does not agree with germline; a read error may underlie this. V and J are TRBV7-7 and TRBJ2-5, with 12 bases that match TRBD2. Looked up from germline, CDR1 is SSHAT and CDR2 is FNYEAQ (reference sequence). This CDR3 comprises 15 residues. The CDR3 loop is CASSYTTSGGETQYF. The CDR3 DNA reads as TGTGCTAGCAGCTACACGACTAGCGGGGGCGAGACCCAGTACTTC.

As DNA, the CDR3 is TGCGCCAGCAGTGAAGGAACGGAGGAATATGGCTACACCTTC. Its translation is CASSEGTEEYGYTF. The chain couples TRBV10-2 to TRBJ1-2; no definite D call. The germline gives CDR1 WSHSY, CDR2 SAAADI. This CDR3 contains 14 residues. Trimming shortened V by 3 bases and J by 5 bases, and 13 bases separated the two germline ends.

CDR3 sequence: CASSQGWAGGEDTQYF. DNA for the CDR3: TGTGCCAGCAGCCAAGGTTGGGCAGGGGGCGAAGATACGCAGTATTTT. The rearrangement links TRBV4-2 to TRBJ2-3; 8 bases align to TRBD1. The CDR3 length is 16 residues. V dropped 1 base and J dropped 5; count of bases not matched to a gene: 8. CDR1 is LGHNA, CDR2 YNFKEQ, per germline.

The chain uses TRBV25-1 and TRBJ1-1; possible D gene TRBD1, 5 bases. Germline V CDR1 and CDR2: MGHDK, SYGVNS. Trimming pared 3 bases from V and 3 bases from J, leaving 14 bases between. This CDR3 comprises 15 residues. DNA for the CDR3: TGTGCCAGCAGTGATCCGGCGGGACGTCACACTGAAGCTTTCTTT. Translated, it gives CASSDPAGRHTEAFF.

The CDR3 sequence: CATSRDSQFDNQPQHF. CDR3 sequence (DNA): TGTGCCACCAGCAGAGATAGCCAGTTCGACAATCAGCCCCAGCATTTT. This sequence joins TRBV15 and TRBJ1-5; D uncertain. V lost 0 bases to trimming and J lost 3 bases, with 12 bases between them. The CDR3 contains 16 residues. Germline CDR1 and CDR2: LNHNV and YYDKDF (reference sequence).

About this clone itself: Other DNA sequences within the sample encode an identical CDR3. The gene calls are TRBV28 and TRBJ2-2; D perhaps matches TRBD1 (5 bases). The germline gives CDR1 MDHEN, CDR2 SYDVKM. This CDR3 spans 14 amino acids. The ends were cut back, 6 bases at V and 4 bases at J, with 12 bases in the middle. The CDR3 DNA follows: TGTGCCAGCAGCTGGCAGGGCGGCACCGGGGAGCTGTTTTTT. Its protein product is CASSWQGGTGELFF.

The chain employs TRBV19 and TRBJ2-2, with TRBD1 as a possible D gene (5 bases). Germline CDR1 reads LNHDA; CDR2 reads SQIVND (reference sequence). The V end lost 8 bases, the J end lost 3 bases, and 7 bases lay between the germline ends. The length of the CDR3 is 12 residues. For the CDR3, the DNA is TGTGCCAGTTTACAGGACACCGGGGAGCTGTTTTTT. Translation gives CASLQDTGELFF. The full variable domain, its missing parts supplied by reference TRBV19 and TRBJ2-2, is DGGITQSPKYLFRKEGQNVTLSCEQNLNHDAMYWYRQDPGQGLRLIYYSQIVNDFQKGDIAEGYSVSREKKESFPLTVTSAQKNPTAFYLCASLQDTGELFFGEGSRLTVL.

The sample holds a few counts of this clone. The rearrangement joins TRBV29-1 to TRBJ1-2; no firm D call. This CDR3 region has 13 residues. The ends were cut back, 6 bases at V and 4 bases at J, with 15 bases in the middle. From germline, CDR1 is SQVTM and CDR2 ANQGSEA. CDR3 bases: TGCAGCGTCGAGGAGCGGGGATCCTATGGCTACACCTTC. Amino acids: CSVEERGSYGYTF.